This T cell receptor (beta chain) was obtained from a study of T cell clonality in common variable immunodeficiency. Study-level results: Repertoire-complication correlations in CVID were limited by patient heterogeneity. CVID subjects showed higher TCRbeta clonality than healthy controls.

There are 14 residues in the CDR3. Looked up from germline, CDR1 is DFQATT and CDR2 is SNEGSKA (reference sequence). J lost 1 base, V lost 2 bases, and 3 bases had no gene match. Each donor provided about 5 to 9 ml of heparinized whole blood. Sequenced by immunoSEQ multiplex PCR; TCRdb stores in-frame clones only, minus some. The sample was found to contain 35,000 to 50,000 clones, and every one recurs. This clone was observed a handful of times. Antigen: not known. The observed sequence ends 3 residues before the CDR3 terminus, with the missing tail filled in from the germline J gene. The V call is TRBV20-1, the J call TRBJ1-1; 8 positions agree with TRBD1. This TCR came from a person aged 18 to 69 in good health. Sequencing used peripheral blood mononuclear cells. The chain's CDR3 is CSARRTGRNTEAFF. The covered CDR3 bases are TGCAGTGCTAGAAGGACAGGGCGGAACACTGAA.